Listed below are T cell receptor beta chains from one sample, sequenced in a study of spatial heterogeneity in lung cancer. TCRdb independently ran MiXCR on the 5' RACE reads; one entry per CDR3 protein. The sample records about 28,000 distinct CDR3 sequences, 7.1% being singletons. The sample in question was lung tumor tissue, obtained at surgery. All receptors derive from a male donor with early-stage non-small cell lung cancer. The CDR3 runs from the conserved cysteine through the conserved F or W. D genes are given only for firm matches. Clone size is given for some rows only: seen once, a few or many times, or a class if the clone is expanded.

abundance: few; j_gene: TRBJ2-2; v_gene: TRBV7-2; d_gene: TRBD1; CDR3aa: CASSLAGKNRDRNPGELFF; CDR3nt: TGTGCCAGCAGCTTAGCGGGGAAAAACCGGGACAGGAATCCCGGGGAGCTGTTTTTT
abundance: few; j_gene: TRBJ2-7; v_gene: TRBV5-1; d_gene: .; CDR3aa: CASFQTGLSSEQYF; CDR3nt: TGCGCCAGCTTCCAAACAGGCCTATCATCCGAGCAGTACTTC
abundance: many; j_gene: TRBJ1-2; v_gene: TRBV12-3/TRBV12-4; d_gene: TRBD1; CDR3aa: CASTLGQGAGGYTF; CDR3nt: TGTGCCAGCACTCTGGGACAGGGGGCTGGTGGCTACACCTTC
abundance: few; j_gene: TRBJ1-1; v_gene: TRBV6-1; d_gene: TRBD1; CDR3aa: CASSSRQGRTEAFF; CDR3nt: TGTGCCAGCAGCAGTAGACAGGGAAGGACTGAAGCTTTCTTT
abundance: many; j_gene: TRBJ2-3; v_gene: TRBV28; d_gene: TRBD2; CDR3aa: CASSPLRGGEAAVTQYF; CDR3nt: TGTGCCAGCAGCCCCCTCCGTGGGGGGGAAGCGGCTGTTACGCAGTATTTT
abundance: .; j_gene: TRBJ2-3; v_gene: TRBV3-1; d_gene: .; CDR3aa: CASVGSTDTQYF; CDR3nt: TGTGCCAGCGTAGGCAGCACAGATACGCAGTATTTT
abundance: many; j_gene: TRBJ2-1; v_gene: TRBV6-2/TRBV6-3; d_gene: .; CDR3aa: CASSYPELEQFF; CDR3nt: TGTGCCAGCAGTTATCCGGAATTGGAGCAGTTCTTC
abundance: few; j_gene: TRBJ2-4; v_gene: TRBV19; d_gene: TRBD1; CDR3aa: CASSNRGQGKNIQYF; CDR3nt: TGTGCCAGTAGTAACCGGGGACAGGGAAAAAACATTCAGTACTTC
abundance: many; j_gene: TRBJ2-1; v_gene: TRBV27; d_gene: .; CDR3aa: CASSFIWGGDEQFF; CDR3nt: TGTGCCAGCAGTTTCATTTGGGGCGGGGACGAGCAGTTCTTC
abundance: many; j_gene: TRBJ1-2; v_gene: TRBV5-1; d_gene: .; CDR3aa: CASSPWGNYGYTF; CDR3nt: TGCGCCAGCAGCCCCTGGGGTAACTATGGCTACACCTTC
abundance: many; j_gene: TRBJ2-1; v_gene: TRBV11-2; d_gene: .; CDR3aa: CASSSVLSSYNEQFF; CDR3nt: TGTGCCAGCAGCTCTGTTCTTAGCTCCTACAATGAGCAGTTCTTC
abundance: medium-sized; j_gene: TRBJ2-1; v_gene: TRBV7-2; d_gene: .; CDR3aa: CASSLARGYEQFF; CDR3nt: TGTGCCAGCAGCTTAGCGCGGGGATATGAGCAGTTCTTC
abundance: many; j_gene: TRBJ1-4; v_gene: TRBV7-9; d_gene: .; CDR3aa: CASSLASRDRLFF; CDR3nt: TGTGCCAGCAGCTTAGCCTCAAGGGATCGGCTGTTTTTT
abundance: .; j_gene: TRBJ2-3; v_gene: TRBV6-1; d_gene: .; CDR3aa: CASSEAVTTPGADTQYF; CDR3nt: TGTGCCAGCAGTGAAGCTGTGACTACCCCAGGGGCAGATACGCAGTATTTT
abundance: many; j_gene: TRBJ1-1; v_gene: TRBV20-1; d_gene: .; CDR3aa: CSASLGVEAFF; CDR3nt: TGCAGTGCTAGTTTAGGGGTTGAAGCTTTCTTT
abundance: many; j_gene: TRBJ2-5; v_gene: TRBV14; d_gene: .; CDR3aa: CASSQGWGTETQYF; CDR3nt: TGTGCCAGCAGCCAAGGTTGGGGAACGGAGACCCAGTACTTC
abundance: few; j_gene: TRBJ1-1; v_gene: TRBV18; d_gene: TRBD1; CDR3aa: CASSPLSGGRNTEAFF; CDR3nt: TGTGCCAGCTCACCTCTTTCAGGGGGCCGGAACACTGAAGCTTTCTTT
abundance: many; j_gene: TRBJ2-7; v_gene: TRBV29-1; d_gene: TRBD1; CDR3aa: CSGGQGPSYEQYF; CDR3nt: TGCAGCGGCGGACAGGGGCCCTCCTACGAGCAGTACTTC
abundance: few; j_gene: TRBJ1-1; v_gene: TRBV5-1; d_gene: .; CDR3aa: CASSLSYVSTEAFF; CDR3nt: TGCGCCAGCAGCTTGTCATATGTATCCACTGAAGCTTTCTTT
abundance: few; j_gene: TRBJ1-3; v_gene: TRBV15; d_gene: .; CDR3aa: CATSRDFGGAGNTIYF; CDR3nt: TGTGCCACCAGCAGAGATTTCGGGGGAGCTGGAAACACCATATATTTT
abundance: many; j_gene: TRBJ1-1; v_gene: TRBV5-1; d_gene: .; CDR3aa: CASSRDRTTEAFF; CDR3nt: TGCGCCAGCAGTAGGGACCGGACCACTGAAGCTTTCTTT
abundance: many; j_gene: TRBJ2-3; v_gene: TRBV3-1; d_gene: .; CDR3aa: CASSPRGADTQYF; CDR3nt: TGTGCCAGCAGCCCCAGGGGGGCCGATACGCAGTATTTT
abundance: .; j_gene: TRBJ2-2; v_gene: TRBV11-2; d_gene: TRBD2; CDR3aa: CASSFERGALTGELFF; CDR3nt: TGTGCCAGCAGCTTCGAGCGGGGAGCTTTGACCGGGGAGCTGTTTTTT
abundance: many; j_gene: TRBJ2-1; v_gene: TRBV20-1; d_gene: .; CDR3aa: CSAPFTSSYNEQFF; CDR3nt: TGCAGTGCTCCCTTTACGAGCTCCTACAATGAGCAGTTCTTC
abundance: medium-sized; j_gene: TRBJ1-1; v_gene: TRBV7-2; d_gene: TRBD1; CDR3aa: CASTKDREKEAFF; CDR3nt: TGTGCCAGCACCAAGGACAGGGAGAAAGAAGCTTTCTTT
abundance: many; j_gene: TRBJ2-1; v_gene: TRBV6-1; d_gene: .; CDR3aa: CASSWLNTNNEQFF; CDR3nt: TGTGCCAGCAGTTGGTTAAACACCAACAATGAGCAGTTCTTC
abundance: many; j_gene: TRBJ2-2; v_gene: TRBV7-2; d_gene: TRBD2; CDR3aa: CASSPFSGGVTGELFF; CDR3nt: TGTGCCAGCAGCCCCTTTAGCGGGGGGGTGACCGGGGAGCTGTTTTTT
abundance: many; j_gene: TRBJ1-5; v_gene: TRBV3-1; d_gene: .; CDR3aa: CASSQDLGHSNQPQHF; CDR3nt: TGTGCCAGCAGCCAAGATCTTGGGCATAGCAATCAGCCCCAGCATTTT
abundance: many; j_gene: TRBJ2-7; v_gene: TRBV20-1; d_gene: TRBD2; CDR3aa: CSASSGEVYEQYF; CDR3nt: TGCAGTGCTAGTAGCGGGGAAGTCTACGAGCAGTACTTC
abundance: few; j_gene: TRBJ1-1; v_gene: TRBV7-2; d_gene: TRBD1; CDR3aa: CASSKTGAGAFF; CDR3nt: TGTGCCAGCAGCAAGACAGGGGCGGGAGCTTTCTTT
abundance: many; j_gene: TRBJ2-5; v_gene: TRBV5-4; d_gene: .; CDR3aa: CASSLMPGDGYQETQYF; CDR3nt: TGTGCCAGCAGCTTGATGCCGGGGGACGGGTACCAAGAGACCCAGTACTTC
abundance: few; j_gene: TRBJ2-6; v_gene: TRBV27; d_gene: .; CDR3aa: CASSYLLTGNSGANVLTF; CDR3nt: TGTGCCAGCAGTTACCTCTTGACAGGAAACTCTGGGGCCAACGTCCTGACTTTC
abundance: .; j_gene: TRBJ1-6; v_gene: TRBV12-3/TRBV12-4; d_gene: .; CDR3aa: CASRRTSQPLHF; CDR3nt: TGTGCCAGCAGGCGAACGTCCCAACCCCTCCACTTT
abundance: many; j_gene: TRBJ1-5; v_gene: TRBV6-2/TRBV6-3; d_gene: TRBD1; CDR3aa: CASSYYDRVTQPQHF; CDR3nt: TGTGCCAGCAGTTACTACGACAGGGTGACCCAGCCCCAGCATTTT
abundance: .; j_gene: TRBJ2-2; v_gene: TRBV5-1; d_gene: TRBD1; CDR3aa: CASSPTGSVGTGELFF; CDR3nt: TGCGCCAGCAGCCCGACAGGGTCAGTCGGCACCGGGGAGCTGTTTTTT
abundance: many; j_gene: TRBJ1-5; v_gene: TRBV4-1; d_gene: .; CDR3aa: CASSQETPLQGMGNQPQHF; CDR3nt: TGCGCCAGCAGCCAAGAAACCCCCCTCCAGGGAATGGGCAATCAGCCCCAGCATTTT
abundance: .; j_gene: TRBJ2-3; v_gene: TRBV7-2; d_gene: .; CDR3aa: CASSLEAEGTQYF; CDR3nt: TGTGCCAGCAGCTTAGAGGCCGAAGGAACGCAGTATTTT
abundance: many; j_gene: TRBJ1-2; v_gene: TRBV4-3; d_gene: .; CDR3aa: CASSQVLAGRGYTF; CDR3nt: TGCGCCAGCAGCCAAGTATTGGCAGGGAGAGGCTACACCTTC
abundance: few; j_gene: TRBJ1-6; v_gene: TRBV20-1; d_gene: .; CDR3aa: CSASEGRGSPLHF; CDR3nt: TGCAGTGCTAGTGAAGGTCGTGGTTCACCCCTCCACTTT
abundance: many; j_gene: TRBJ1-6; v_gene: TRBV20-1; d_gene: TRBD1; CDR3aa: CSAARYGTGDYNSPLHF; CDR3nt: TGCAGTGCCGCGAGATACGGGACAGGGGACTATAATTCACCCCTCCACTTT
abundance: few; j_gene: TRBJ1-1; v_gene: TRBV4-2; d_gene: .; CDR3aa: CASSTLDRAPGDTEAFF; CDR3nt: TGTGCCAGCAGTACTCTAGACCGGGCCCCAGGGGACACTGAAGCTTTCTTT
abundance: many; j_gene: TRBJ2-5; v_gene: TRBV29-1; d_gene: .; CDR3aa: CSAGRDPQETQYF; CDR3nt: TGCAGCGCGGGCAGGGATCCGCAAGAGACCCAGTACTTC
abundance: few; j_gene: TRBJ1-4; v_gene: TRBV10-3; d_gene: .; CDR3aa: CAISSGEDEKLFF; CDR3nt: TGTGCCATCAGCTCAGGGGAGGATGAAAAACTGTTTTTT
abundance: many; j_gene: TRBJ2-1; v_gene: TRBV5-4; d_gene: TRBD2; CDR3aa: CASSVTSGGFYNEQFF; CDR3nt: TGTGCCAGCAGCGTTACTAGCGGGGGATTTTACAATGAGCAGTTCTTC
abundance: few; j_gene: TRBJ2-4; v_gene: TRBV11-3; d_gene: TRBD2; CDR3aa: CASSLPGLAGINPVAKNIQYF; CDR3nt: TGTGCCAGCAGCTTACCAGGACTAGCGGGGATCAACCCGGTAGCCAAAAACATTCAGTACTTC
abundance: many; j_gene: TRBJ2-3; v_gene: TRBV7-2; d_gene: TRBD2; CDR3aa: CASSLDGRGGQDTQYF; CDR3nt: TGTGCCAGCAGCTTAGACGGGCGGGGGGGCCAAGATACGCAGTATTTT
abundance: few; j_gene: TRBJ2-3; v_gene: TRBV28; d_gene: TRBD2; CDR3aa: CASSSLKYGLAGGTDTQYF; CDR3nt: TGTGCCAGCAGTTCCCTTAAATATGGACTAGCGGGGGGCACAGATACGCAGTATTTT
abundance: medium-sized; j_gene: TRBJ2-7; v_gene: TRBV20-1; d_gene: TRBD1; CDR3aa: CSAIGDRSYEQYF; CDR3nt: TGCAGTGCTATAGGGGACAGATCCTACGAGCAGTACTTC
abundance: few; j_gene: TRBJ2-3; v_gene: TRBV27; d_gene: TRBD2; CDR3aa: CASSSPSGGAPDTQYF; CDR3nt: TGTGCCAGCAGTTCCCCTAGCGGGGGGGCCCCAGATACGCAGTATTTT
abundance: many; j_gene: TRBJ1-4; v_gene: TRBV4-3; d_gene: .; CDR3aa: CASSHGTGLSEKLFF; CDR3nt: TGCGCCAGCAGCCACGGTACAGGGTTAAGTGAAAAACTGTTTTTT
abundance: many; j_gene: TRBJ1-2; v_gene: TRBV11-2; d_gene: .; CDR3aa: CASSAQQANYGYTF; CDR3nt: TGTGCCAGCAGCGCGCAGCAGGCTAACTATGGCTACACCTTC
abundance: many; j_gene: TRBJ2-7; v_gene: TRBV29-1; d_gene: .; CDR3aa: CSVEVGERDRDVKFYEQYF; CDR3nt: TGCAGCGTTGAAGTGGGTGAAAGGGACCGGGATGTTAAATTTTACGAGCAGTACTTC
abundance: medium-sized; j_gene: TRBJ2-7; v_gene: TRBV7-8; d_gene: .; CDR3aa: CASSLEGGLEQYF; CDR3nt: TGTGCCAGCAGCTTAGAGGGAGGACTCGAGCAGTACTTC
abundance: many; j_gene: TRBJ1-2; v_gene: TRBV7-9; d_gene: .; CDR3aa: CASSPGLKSGYTF; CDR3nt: TGTGCCAGCAGCCCCGGCCTCAAGAGCGGCTACACCTTC